This TCR beta chain stems from a study of T-cell memory formation after mild COVID-19. Trimming removed 5 bases at V and 2 bases at J, with 16 bases between. Germline V gene data show CDR1 as MNHEY and CDR2 as SVGEGT. This CDR3 spans 16 amino acids. TCRdb used MiXCR to reprocess the 5' RACE reads, holding one entry per CDR3 protein. The sample includes tens of thousands of distinct CDR3 sequences, around 25% seen only once; the top ten take roughly 41%. This clonotype was detected a few times. Antigen unknown. General observations from the study: A second wave of clones peaked on day 37, and their SARS-CoV-2 specificity went unconfirmed. Some responding clones appeared in pre-infection memory, suggesting cross-reactive memory joined.

This TCR was sampled from a man between 18 and 35 years old who had mild COVID-19 (a few samples of this study predate the infection). Cell type and time point are not known. This chain joins TRBV6-2 or TRBV6-3 and TRBJ2-1, with TRBD2 as a possible D gene (7 bases). Sequencing input: PBMCs or a T cell subset sorted from them (not recorded which). The CDR3 reads CASSPLGGGAYNEQFF. In DNA, the CDR3 is TGTGCCAGCAGTCCCCTGGGAGGGGGTGCCTACAATGAGCAGTTCTTC.